The rows below give T cell receptor beta chains drawn from one sample of a study of beta chain features in type 1 diabetes. The data were produced by immunoSEQ multiplex PCR, yet TCRdb's version contains in-frame clones alone and is incomplete. The sample has under 300,000 clones, around 15% seen once. Material for sequencing was naive CD4+ T cells from blood. These receptors were taken from a young man with type 1 diabetes. CDR3s include the opening cysteine and the closing phenylalanine or tryptophan. D genes are given only for firm matches. Where a row states a size, it is once, few, many or the class of an expanded clone; other rows omit it.

CDR3: CASSLFQPTTSGSEHEQYF; DNA: TGTGCCAGCAGTTTATTTCAGCCTACGACTAGCGGGAGCGAACACGAGCAGTACTTC; D: TRBD2; size: few; V: TRBV27; J: TRBJ2-7
CDR3: CASSSTREQYF; DNA: TGTGCCAGCAGCTCGACTCGAGAGCAGTACTTC; D: -; size: -; V: TRBV7-6; J: TRBJ2-7
CDR3: CASSLVTGGYEQYF; DNA: TGTGCCAGCAGCTTAGTAACAGGGGGGTACGAGCAGTACTTC; D: TRBD1; size: -; V: TRBV7-2; J: TRBJ2-7
CDR3: CSVLPGQGRLNSGANVLTF; DNA: TGCAGCGTGCTACCGGGACAGGGAAGGTTAAATTCTGGGGCCAACGTCCTGACTTTC; D: TRBD1; size: -; V: TRBV29-1; J: TRBJ2-6
CDR3: CASSPPGGSTDTQYF; DNA: TGTGCCAGCTCACCACCGGGAGGATCCACAGATACGCAGTATTTT; D: -; size: -; V: TRBV18; J: TRBJ2-3
CDR3: CSVEESYEQYF; DNA: TGCAGCGTTGAAGAGTCGTACGAGCAGTACTTC; D: -; size: -; V: TRBV29-1; J: TRBJ2-7
CDR3: CAWTRTAGGEQYF; DNA: TGTGCCTGGACCCGGACAGCGGGGGGCGAGCAGTACTTC; D: TRBD2; size: -; V: TRBV30; J: TRBJ2-7
CDR3: CASSLMGTQYF; DNA: TGTGCCAGCAGCTTGATGGGGACCCAGTACTTC; D: -; size: few; V: TRBV5-6; J: TRBJ2-5
CDR3: CASSFVGNQETQYF; DNA: TGTGCCAGCAGTTTTGTCGGGAATCAAGAGACCCAGTACTTC; D: -; size: few; V: TRBV27; J: TRBJ2-5
CDR3: CASSYSGLAKSYEQYF; DNA: TGTGCCAGCAGTTACTCTGGGTTAGCGAAGTCCTACGAGCAGTACTTC; D: -; size: -; V: TRBV6-5; J: TRBJ2-7
CDR3: CSVEGTRTSTDTQYF; DNA: TGCAGCGTTGAAGGGACTAGAACGAGCACAGATACGCAGTATTTT; D: TRBD2; size: -; V: TRBV29-1; J: TRBJ2-3
CDR3: CSVEVDAYTEAFF; DNA: TGCAGCGTTGAGGTGGACGCGTACACTGAAGCTTTCTTT; D: -; size: -; V: TRBV29-1; J: TRBJ1-1
CDR3: CASSPGQSTDTQYF; DNA: TGTGCCAGCAGCCCGGGACAGAGCACAGATACGCAGTATTTT; D: TRBD1; size: -; V: TRBV11-2; J: TRBJ2-3